Listed here is a single T cell receptor (beta chain). The clone's antigen remains unknown. Per-nucleotide qualities are absent, and no much larger clonotype sits a single base away. The CDR3 has 16 amino acids, counting the end cysteine and phenylalanine. Of all the DNA, just the CDR3 is kept, 48 bases in frame from base 1. The germline V gene provides CDR1 LGHNA and CDR2 YNFKEQ. At the junction V is shortened by 4 bases and J by 0 bases, with 13 bases in between. The entry originates in a study of T-cell reconstitution after alpha-beta-depleted transplantation in children (dated by TCRdb to between 2015 and 2016). In the study overall: The study quantitatively tracked T-cell immune reconstitution after TCRalphabeta/CD19-depleted allogeneic hematopoietic cell transplantation in children using TCR repertoire profiling.

Receptors were amplified or captured by PCR. These reads were obtained on an Illumina HiSeq 2500. TCR library preparation used molecular barcoding, with unique molecular identifiers applied to normalize quantification of the TCRbeta repertoire. TCRdb reprocessed the public reads (quality trimming at Q25 with fastp, clone calling with MiXCR) and kept in-frame beta chains. CDR3 protein sequences are deduplicated, and each keeps its most common genes and DNA. This sample holds some 500,000 distinct CDR3 sequences; over 25% were observed only once. 2% to 3% of the sample belongs to the ten largest clones.

The receptor was derived from a human donor who donated a stem cell graft to a child with aplastic anemia. This receptor chain uses TRBV4-2 and TRBJ1-5, with the D gene not clear enough to name. The starting material was PBMCs from the stem cell graft donor, obtained from the stem cell graft. CDR3 reads: CASSPKGSVSNQPQHF. The sequenced DNA is TGTGCCAGCAGCCCAAAGGGTAGTGTTAGCAATCAGCCCCAGCATTTT.